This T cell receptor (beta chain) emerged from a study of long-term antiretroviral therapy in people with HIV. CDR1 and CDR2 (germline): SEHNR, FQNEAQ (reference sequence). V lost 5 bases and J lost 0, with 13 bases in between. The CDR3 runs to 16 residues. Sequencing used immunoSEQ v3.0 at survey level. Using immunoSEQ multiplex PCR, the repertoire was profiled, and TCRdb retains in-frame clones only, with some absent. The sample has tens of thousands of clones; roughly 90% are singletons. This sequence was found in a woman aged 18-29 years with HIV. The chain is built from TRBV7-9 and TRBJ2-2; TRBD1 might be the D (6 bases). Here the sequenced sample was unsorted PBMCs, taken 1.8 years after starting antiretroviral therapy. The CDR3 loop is CASSRLTGANTGELFF. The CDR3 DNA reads TGTGCCAGCAGCCGATTGACAGGAGCGAACACCGGGGAGCTGTTTTTT.